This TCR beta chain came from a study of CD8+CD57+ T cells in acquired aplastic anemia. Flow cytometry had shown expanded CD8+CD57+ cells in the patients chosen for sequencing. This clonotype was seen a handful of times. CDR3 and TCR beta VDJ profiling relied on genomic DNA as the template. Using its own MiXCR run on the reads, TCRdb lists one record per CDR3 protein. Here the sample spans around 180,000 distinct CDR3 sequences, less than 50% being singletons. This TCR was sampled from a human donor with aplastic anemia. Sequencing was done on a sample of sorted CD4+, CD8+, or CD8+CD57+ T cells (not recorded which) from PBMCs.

CDR3 amino acids: CAIRDSLREDQPQHF. CDR3 in DNA: TGTGCCATCAGGGACAGCCTACGTGAAGATCAGCCCCAGCATTTT. V usage is TRBV10-3 and J usage is TRBJ1-5; D might be TRBD1 (6 bases). This CDR3 has 15 amino acids. Germline CDR1 and CDR2: ENHRY and SYGVKD. V was cut by 6 bases and J by 5 bases, with 17 bases left in between.